This T cell receptor beta chain stems from a study of T cell repertoires in cytomegalovirus infection. TCRdb reprocessed the reads via MiXCR and lists one record per CDR3 protein. Of hundreds of thousands of distinct CDR3 sequences in the sample, about 30% were seen once. This clonotype was seen at least ten times. Its matching antigen is unknown. The germline gives CDR1 SGHVS, CDR2 FQNEAQ. This CDR3 comprises 16 residues. Trimming removed 2 bases from V and 0 bases from J; junction bases left unmatched: 3. The sequencing used cultured PBMCs, collected from culture after CMV antigen stimulation. The receptor comes from a human donor in good health (CMV status not recorded). Some clones in this sample may be carry-over from other donors' samples. This chain links TRBV7-8 with TRBJ1-3; the match to TRBD1 covers 8 bases. The CDR3 sequence is CASSLRQGASGNTIYF. Here the CDR3 DNA reads TGTGCCAGCAGCTTACGGCAGGGGGCCTCTGGAAACACCATATATTTT.